The 18 T cell receptor beta chains reported below all come from one sample, sequenced in a study of control samples from healthy donors and cancer patients. TCRdb's table, derived via immunoSEQ multiplex PCR, lists solely in-frame clones and lacks some. The sample has some 200,000 clones, roughly 91% seen once; the top ten hold roughly 1.6%. Input material: blood. The receptors here all came from a woman between 25 and 40 years old in good health.

V and J are TRBV11-2 and TRBJ2-7; TRBD1 agrees at 9 bases. The CDR3 consists of 14 residues. V dropped 5 bases and J dropped 3; count of bases not matched to a gene: 5. The germline gives CDR1 SGHAT, CDR2 FQNNGV. Here the CDR3 DNA reads TGTGCCAGCAGCCAGACGACAGGGGGCTACGAGCAGTACTTC. Encoded protein: CASSQTTGGYEQYF.

The chain combines TRBV6-4 with TRBJ2-1, with 8 bases fitting TRBD2. With 0 bases clipped from V and 2 bases from J, the junction kept 3 bases outside the gene matches. CDR3 size: 16 residues. Germline values: CDR1 MRHNA, CDR2 SNTAGT. The CDR3 loop reads CASSDSISGAYNEQFF. For the CDR3, the DNA is TGTGCCAGCAGTGACTCGATTAGCGGGGCCTACAATGAGCAGTTCTTC.

The V gene is TRBV2, the J gene TRBJ1-4, with TRBD1 identical over 7 bases. The CDR3 covers 15 residues. J lost 0 bases, V lost 7 bases, and 5 bases had no gene match. CDR1 and CDR2 (germline): SNHLY, FYNNEI. CDR3 in DNA: TGTGCCAGCAACCGGGACAGTGCAACTAATGAAAAACTGTTTTTT. Protein sequence: CASNRDSATNEKLFF.

The chain combines TRBV18 with TRBJ1-2, with D perhaps TRBD1 (5 bases). V was cut by 4 bases and J by 3 bases, with 6 bases left in between. Germline CDR1 reads KGHSH; CDR2 reads LQKENI. CDR3 length: 12 amino acids. DNA for the CDR3: TGTGCCAGCTCACAGGGGTACTATGGCTACACCTTC. It is translated as CASSQGYYGYTF.

The chain's CDR3 is CASSPGSNQPQHF. The DNA for the CDR3 is TGTGCCAGCAGCCCCGGCAGCAATCAGCCCCAGCATTTT. V and J are TRBV7-9 and TRBJ1-5; no clear D. Germline assignment: CDR1 SEHNR and CDR2 FQNEAQ (reference sequence). CDR3 size: 13 residues. Trimming cost V 5 bases and J 1 base, with 6 bases left between them.

The V and J genes are TRBV7-2 and TRBJ2-7; no reliable D call. V was trimmed by 3 bases and J by 3 bases, leaving 9 bases between them. The length of the CDR3 is 13 residues. Germline CDR1 reads SGHTA; CDR2 reads FQGNSA. CDR3 bases: TGTGCCAGCAGCTTGGACGGTGGCTACGAGCAGTACTTC. Its protein product is CASSLDGGYEQYF.

This chain links TRBV5-6 with TRBJ1-2; D gene unclear. V was clipped by 3 bases and J by 5 bases, with 5 bases between them. CDR1 SGHDT and CDR2 YYEEEE come from the germline V gene. This CDR3 has 11 residues. CDR3 protein: CASSYRYGYTF. The CDR3 nucleotides read TGTGCCAGCAGCTACAGATATGGCTACACCTTC. The whole variable domain, filled in from reference TRBV5-6 and TRBJ1-2, reads DAGVTQSPTHLIKTRGQQVTLRCSPKSGHDTVSWYQQALGQGPQFIFQYYEEEERQRGNFPDRFSGHQFPNYSSELNVNALLLGDSALYLCASSYRYGYTFGSGTRLTVV.

This chain connects TRBV7-6 to TRBJ1-4; D is unresolved. Germline V gives CDR1 SGHVS, CDR2 FNYEAQ. This CDR3 is built from 15 residues. Trimming removed 1 base from V and 3 bases from J, with 9 bases in between. CDR3 nucleotides: TGTGCCAGCAGCTTAGGGGATGGGGCTAATGAAAAACTGTTTTTT. It yields the protein CASSLGDGANEKLFF.

As to this clone: The same CDR3 arises from other DNA sequences in this sample as well. This chain joins TRBV9 and TRBJ1-4; D unclear. The CDR3 has 14 amino acids. Trimming removed 3 bases at V and 0 bases at J, with 6 bases between. Germline V gene sequence: CDR1 SGDLS, CDR2 YYNGEE. CDR3 bases: TGTGCCAGCAGCGCAGGTACAACTAATGAAAAACTGTTTTTT. Amino acid sequence: CASSAGTTNEKLFF.

V gene TRBV7-9 combines with J gene TRBJ2-5; 8 bases align to TRBD1. The CDR3 runs 14 residues. V shed 5 bases and J 0 bases; nucleotides not matched to a gene: 2. CDR1 is SEHNR, CDR2 FQNEAQ, per germline (reference sequence). Written as DNA, the CDR3 is TGTGCCAGCAGCCAGGACAGGGACCAAGAGACCCAGTACTTC. Protein sequence: CASSQDRDQETQYF.

This clone was seen a handful of times. The V call is TRBV7-9, the J call TRBJ2-7; D gene uncertain. CDR1 is SEHNR and CDR2 is FQNEAQ in the germline V gene (reference sequence). V gave up 5 bases and J gave up 2 bases, with 4 bases separating them. CDR3 size: 11 residues. For the CDR3, the DNA is TGTGCCAGCAGCCGGACCTACGAGCAGTACTTC. This codes for CASSRTYEQYF.

The V and J genes are TRBV28 and TRBJ2-7; 15 nucleotides match TRBD2. The CDR3 has 15 amino acids. V lost 5 bases and J lost 7; bases outside the gene matches: 6. Looked up from germline, CDR1 is MDHEN and CDR2 is SYDVKM. The CDR3 sequence: CASSPRTSGRGEQYF. In nucleotides, the CDR3 is TGTGCCAGCAGTCCACGGACTAGCGGGAGGGGGGAGCAGTACTTC.

This clone occurred a few times. This chain links TRBV7-2 with TRBJ1-5; 8 positions agree with TRBD1. Germline CDR1 SGHTA, CDR2 FQGNSA. The CDR3 totals 15 residues. The V segment lost 4 bases and the J segment 7 bases; nucleotides outside the gene matches: 9. CDR3 region: CASSSGTGHGQPQHF. CDR3 DNA sequence: TGTGCCAGCAGCTCCGGGACAGGACATGGACAGCCCCAGCATTTT.

The V call is TRBV2, the J call TRBJ1-2, with no clear D. Germline V gene lookup returns CDR1 SNHLY and CDR2 FYNNEI. This CDR3 contains 11 residues. V was pared by 4 bases and J by 3 bases, with 3 bases between. In DNA, the CDR3 is TGTGCCAGCAGTGGACACTATGGCTACACCTTC. This sequence encodes CASSGHYGYTF.

The J gene is TRBJ2-7, the V gene TRBV25-1; 11 bases align to TRBD1. CDR3 length: 14 residues. Unmatched junction bases numbered 3, after V lost 1 base and J lost 7 bases. Germline CDR1 is MGHDK and CDR2 is SYGVNS. DNA of the CDR3: TGTGCCAGCAGTGAATCTGGGACAGGGGGTGAGCAGTACTTC. Encoded protein: CASSESGTGGEQYF.

This sequence joins TRBV9 and TRBJ1-4; 7 positions agree with TRBD1. Germline values: CDR1 SGDLS, CDR2 YYNGEE. This CDR3 is 17 amino acids long. V was pared by 3 bases and J by 0 bases, with 8 bases of the junction left unmatched. The CDR3 coding sequence is TGTGCCAGCAGCGCCCGGGGACAGCCGGCAACTAATGAAAAACTGTTTTTT. Residues: CASSARGQPATNEKLFF. Full variable domain (remainder filled in from reference TRBV9 and TRBJ1-4): DSGVTQTPKHLITATGQRVTLRCSPRSGDLSVYWYQQSLDQGLQFLIQYYNGEERAKGNILERFSAQQFPDLHSELNLSSLELGDSALYFCASSARGQPATNEKLFFGSGTQLSVL.

This chain uses TRBV6-5 with TRBJ1-4; D is perhaps TRBD1 (5 bases). CDR3 length: 15 residues. Germline V CDR1 and CDR2: MNHEY, SVGAGI. Deletions cut 6 bases from V and 2 bases from J, with 13 bases between. CDR3 nucleotide sequence: TGTGCCAGCAGCTACGGGGGTGGGACTAATGAAAAACTGTTTTTT. Translated: CASSYGGGTNEKLFF.

The chain carries TRBV9 and TRBJ1-6; D is unclear. CDR3 size: 16 residues. Between the trimmed V and J ends, which lost 0 bases and 0 bases, there was a span of 7 bases. From germline, CDR1 is SGDLS and CDR2 YYNGEE. The CDR3 spells CASSVEVNSYNSPLHF. CDR3 sequence (DNA): TGTGCCAGCAGCGTAGAGGTCAACTCCTATAATTCACCCCTCCACTTT.